The entry that follows covers one T cell receptor beta chain sequence. The record originates from a study of a mutant IDH1 vaccine in newly diagnosed glioma. This CDR3 region has 13 residues. Germline lookup yields CDR1 SGHDN and CDR2 FVKESK. Between the trimmed V and J ends, which lost 6 bases and 0 bases, there was a span of 6 bases. Time point here: baseline, week 1 (first vaccination visit). Treatment defined: pre-vaccination baseline after standard-of-care therapy. New IDH1-mutant, ATRX-lost WHO grade 3 or 4 astrocytomas occurred in donors. Some clones are missing from TCRdb's copy, which holds only in-frame ones; the method was immunoSEQ multiplex PCR. The table records about 34,000 clones, about three quarters of them present only once.

The genes are TRBV14 and TRBJ1-3, with D hard to call. This receptor was obtained from a man aged 50 to 59 with glioma. Some clones in this sample may be carry-over from other donors' samples. Sequencing was performed on peripheral blood mononuclear cells (PBMCs), taken from a glioma patient treated with radiotherapy, temozolomide or both. The CDR3 loop is CASRPSSGNTIYF. The CDR3 DNA follows: TGTGCCAGCAGACCGAGCTCTGGAAACACCATATATTTT.